The entry below gives a single T cell receptor beta chain sequence along with its context. It has no known antigen specificity. Base-call qualities are not available, and no considerably larger clone is one nucleotide away. There are 17 amino acids in the CDR3, from cysteine to phenylalanine inclusive. Only the CDR3 region is kept as DNA, spanning 51 bases read in frame from base 1. CDR1 and CDR2 are read off the germline V gene as SGHRS and YFSETQ. Here V drops 0 bases and J drops 3 bases, and the junction holds 9 bases not matched to any gene. Sample treatment or condition, as interpreted from the label and publication: some 19 received Ad26.COV2.S at low or high dose, single or two shots; about 5 received placebo; per-sample allocation not given. For vaccine and placebo recipients, repertoires were sequenced using samples collected on day 63 after the first injection. Cohort 1b enrolled about two dozen adults aged 18-55 years at a single site in Boston, USA, between 29 July and 7 August 2020. Ad26.COV2.S consisted of a replication-incompetent adenovirus type 26 vector by which a prefusion-stabilized SARS-CoV-2 spike protein from the original Wuhan strain was expressed.

The record originates from a study of Ad26.COV2.S vaccination and SARS-CoV-2 variants (dated by TCRdb to about 2021). General notes on the study: Donors in the vaccine arm were drawn from COV1001, a phase I-IIa trial of Ad26.COV2.S in healthy adults that was multicentre, randomized, double-blind and placebo-controlled. TCRbeta repertoire sequencing served as the tool for gauging how specific and how broad the SARS-CoV-2-reactive T cell receptors were following Ad26.COV2.S vaccination. Ad26.COV2.S was administered intramuscularly at a dose of 5x10^10 or 1x10^11 viral particles, either as one shot or as two shots given 56 days apart. Investigators did not know the trial group allocation while performing experiments and assessing outcomes. Participants in the trial were split at random into five groups of five each, receiving low-dose or high-dose Ad26.COV2.S once or twice, or else placebo on both occasions. The TCR-sequenced set comprised approximately 32 samples: 19 Ad26.COV2.S vaccine recipients, 5 placebo recipients and 8 SARS-CoV-2 convalescent individuals. Points the paper makes about the study in general: Compared with placebo recipients, Ad26.COV2.S recipients showed higher spike-specific TCR breadth (P = 0.0014). The study was not powered for comparison of responses between vaccine doses or regimens. Vaccine and placebo recipients had similar non-spike TCR breadth, a finding consistent with the vaccine containing only spike. After vaccination, spike-specific CD8+ and CD4+ T cell responses were reported to show substantial breadth. The authors noted that the TCR breadth and depth analyses may have underestimated total T cell responses.

The immunoSEQ Assay was used to sequence TCRbeta CDR3 regions. After extraction, genomic DNA underwent amplification by bias-controlled multiplex PCR, followed by high-throughput sequencing. For the original study's pipeline: To quantify the absolute abundance of every unique TCRbeta CDR3 region, sequences were collapsed and filtered. T cell fraction was estimated by normalizing TCRbeta template counts to usable DNA, with usable DNA measured through amplification of reference genes found in all nucleated cells. Repertoire TCRs were annotated as SARS-CoV-2-specific when V gene, CDR3 amino acid sequence and J gene were exactly matched to a known reactive TCR set. MIRA supplied the reference SARS-CoV-2 TCR set, which was filtered for enrichment in COVID-19-positive ImmuneCODE repertoires so that public or cross-reactive TCRs were removed. Drawing on the MIRA antigens, annotated TCRs were analysed further at the level of specific ORF or position within ORF. Depth was the summed frequency of annotated unique rearrangements, while breadth was defined as annotated unique rearrangements over total unique productive rearrangements. Two-sided Wilcoxon rank-sum tests were applied when comparing TCR breadth between groups. The table was pulled from immuneACCESS by TCRdb, which kept in-frame rearrangements only. Such tables lose some clones; where checked, under half of the loss comes from unresolved V genes, and the rest has no known cause. Clone size and V and J calls were adopted from that table, with D and trimming inferred from the DNA. This sample gives approximately 500,000 clones in total; approximately 90% of them show up just once. 13% of the sample is in the top ten clones.

The sequence was obtained from a person between 18 and 60 years old who received the Ad26.COV2.S COVID-19 vaccine or a placebo. This specimen was peripheral blood, taken in a trial of Ad26.COV2.S vaccine versus placebo. This receptor chain uses TRBV5-1 and TRBJ2-1; TRBD2 aligns with 7 central bases. The nucleotide sequence reads as follows: TGCGCCAGCAGCTTGGTATCTGGGGGGGACGTCTACAATGAGCAGTTCTTC. Translation gives CASSLVSGGDVYNEQFF.